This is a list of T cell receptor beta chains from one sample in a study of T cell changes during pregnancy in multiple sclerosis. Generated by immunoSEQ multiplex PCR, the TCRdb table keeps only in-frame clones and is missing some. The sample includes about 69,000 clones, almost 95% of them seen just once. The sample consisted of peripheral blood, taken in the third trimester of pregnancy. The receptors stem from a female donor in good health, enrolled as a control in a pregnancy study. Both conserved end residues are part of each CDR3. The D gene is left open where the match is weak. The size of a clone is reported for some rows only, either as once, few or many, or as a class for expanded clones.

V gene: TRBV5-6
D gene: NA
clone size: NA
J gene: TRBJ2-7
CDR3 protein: CASSSQVRFTYEQYF
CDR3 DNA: TGTGCCAGCAGCTCACAGGTGCGTTTTACCTACGAGCAGTACTTC

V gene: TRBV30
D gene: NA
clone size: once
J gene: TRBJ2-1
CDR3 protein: CALSKASMREQFF
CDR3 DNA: TGTGCCTTGTCGAAGGCTTCAATGAGGGAGCAGTTCTTC

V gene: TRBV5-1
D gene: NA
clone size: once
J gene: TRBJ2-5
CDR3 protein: CASSPQGGSIQETQYF
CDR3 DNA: TGCGCCAGCAGCCCCCAGGGGGGTAGCATACAAGAGACCCAGTACTTC

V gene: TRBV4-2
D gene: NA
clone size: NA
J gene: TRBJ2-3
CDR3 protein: CASSPRSSTDTQYF
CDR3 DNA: TGTGCCAGCAGCCCTCGTTCCAGCACAGATACGCAGTATTTT

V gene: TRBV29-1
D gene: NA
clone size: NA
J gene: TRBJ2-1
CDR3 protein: CSVDRTYNEQFF
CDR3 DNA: TGCAGCGTTGACCGAACTTACAATGAGCAGTTCTTC

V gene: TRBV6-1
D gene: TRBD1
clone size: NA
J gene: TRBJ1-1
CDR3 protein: CASSELTGRTEAFF
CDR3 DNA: TGTGCCAGCAGTGAATTGACAGGGCGTACTGAAGCTTTCTTT

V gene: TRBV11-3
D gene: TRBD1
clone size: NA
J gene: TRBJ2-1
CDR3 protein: CASSSGTGAKREQFF
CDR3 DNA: TGTGCCAGCAGCTCCGGGACAGGGGCGAAAAGGGAGCAGTTCTTC

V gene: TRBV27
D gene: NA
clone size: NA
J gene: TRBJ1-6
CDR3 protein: CASTHRGGIRNSPLHF
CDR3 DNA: TGTGCCAGCACCCATCGAGGGGGAATAAGAAATTCACCCCTCCACTTT

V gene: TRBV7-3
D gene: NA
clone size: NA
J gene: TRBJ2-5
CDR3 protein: CASSLVTGETQYF
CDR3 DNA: TGTGCCAGCAGCTTGGTGACAGGAGAGACCCAGTACTTC

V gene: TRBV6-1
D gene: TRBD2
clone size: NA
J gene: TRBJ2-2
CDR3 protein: CASSEVSGGAVGELFF
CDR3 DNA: TGTGCCAGCAGTGAAGTTAGCGGGGGGGCCGTCGGGGAGCTGTTTTTT

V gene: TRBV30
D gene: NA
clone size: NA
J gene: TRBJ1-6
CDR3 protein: CAWASEDSPLHF
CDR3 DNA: TGTGCCTGGGCCTCAGAAGATTCACCCCTCCACTTT

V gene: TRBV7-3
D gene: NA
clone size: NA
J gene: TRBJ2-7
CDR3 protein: CASSLYPDSLYEQYF
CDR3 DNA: TGTGCCAGCAGCCTCTACCCAGACAGCCTCTACGAGCAGTACTTC

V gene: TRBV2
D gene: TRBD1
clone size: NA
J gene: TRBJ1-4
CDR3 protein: CASGRPGQGDEKLFF
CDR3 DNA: TGTGCCAGCGGGAGACCGGGACAGGGAGATGAAAAACTGTTTTTT

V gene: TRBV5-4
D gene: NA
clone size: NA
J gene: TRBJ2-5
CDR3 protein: CASSSPEGGLGETQYF
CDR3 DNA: TGTGCCAGCAGCTCGCCTGAGGGGGGGCTGGGAGAGACCCAGTACTTC

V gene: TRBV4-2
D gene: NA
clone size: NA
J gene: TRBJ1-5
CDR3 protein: CASSQEVQGSNQPQHF
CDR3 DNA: TGTGCCAGCAGCCAGGAAGTTCAGGGTAGCAATCAGCCCCAGCATTTT

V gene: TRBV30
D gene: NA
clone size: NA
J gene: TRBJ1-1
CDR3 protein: CACLRSMNTEAFF
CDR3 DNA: TGTGCCTGTCTCCGGAGCATGAACACTGAAGCTTTCTTT

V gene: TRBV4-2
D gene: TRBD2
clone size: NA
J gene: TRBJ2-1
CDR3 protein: CASSQGASGGASEQFF
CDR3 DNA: TGTGCCAGCAGCCAAGGGGCTAGCGGGGGGGCCAGTGAGCAGTTCTTC

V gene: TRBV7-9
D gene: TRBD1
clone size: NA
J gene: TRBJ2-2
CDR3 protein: CASSLSLTGTDTGELFF
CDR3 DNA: TGTGCCAGCAGCTTGAGCTTGACAGGGACGGACACCGGGGAGCTGTTTTTT

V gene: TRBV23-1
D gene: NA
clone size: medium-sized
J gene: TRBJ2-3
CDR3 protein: CASSHPGPSTDTQYF
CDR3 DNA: TGCGCCAGCAGTCACCCAGGCCCGAGCACAGATACGCAGTATTTT

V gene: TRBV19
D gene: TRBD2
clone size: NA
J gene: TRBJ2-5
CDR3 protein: CASKSAGGPSETQYF
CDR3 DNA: TGTGCCAGTAAGTCGGCGGGAGGGCCCTCGGAGACCCAGTACTTC

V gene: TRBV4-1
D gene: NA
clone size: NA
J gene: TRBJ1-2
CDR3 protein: CASSQDAGLNGYTF
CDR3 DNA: TGCGCCAGCAGCCAAGATGCAGGATTGAATGGCTACACCTTC

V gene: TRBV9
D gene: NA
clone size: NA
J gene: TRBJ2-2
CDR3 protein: CASSVLGGTGELFF
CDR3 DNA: TGTGCCAGCAGCGTCCTAGGGGGCACCGGGGAGCTGTTTTTT

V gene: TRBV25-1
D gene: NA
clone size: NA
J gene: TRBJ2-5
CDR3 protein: CASSSRQETQYF
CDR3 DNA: TGTGCCAGCTCATCCCGGCAAGAGACCCAGTACTTC

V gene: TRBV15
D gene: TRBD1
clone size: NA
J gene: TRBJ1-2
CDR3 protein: CATSRGDRADGYTF
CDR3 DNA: TGTGCCACCAGCAGAGGTGACAGGGCCGATGGCTACACCTTC

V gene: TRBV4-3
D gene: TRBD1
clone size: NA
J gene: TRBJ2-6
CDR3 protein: CASSIRLSDRAGANVLTF
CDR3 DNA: TGCGCCAGCAGCATAAGATTATCCGACAGGGCTGGGGCCAACGTCCTGACTTTC

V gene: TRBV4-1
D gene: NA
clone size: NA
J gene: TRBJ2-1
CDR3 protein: CASSQDERAYNEQFF
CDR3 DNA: TGCGCCAGCAGCCAAGATGAGCGGGCCTACAATGAGCAGTTCTTC

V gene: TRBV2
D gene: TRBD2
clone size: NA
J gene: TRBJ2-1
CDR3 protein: CASSERIAGVNEQFF
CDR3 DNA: TGTGCCAGCAGTGAAAGGATAGCGGGGGTGAATGAGCAGTTCTTC

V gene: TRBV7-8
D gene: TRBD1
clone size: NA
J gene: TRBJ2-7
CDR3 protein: CASSLGTGSTYEQYF
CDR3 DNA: TGTGCCAGCAGCTTAGGGACAGGGAGCACCTACGAGCAGTACTTC

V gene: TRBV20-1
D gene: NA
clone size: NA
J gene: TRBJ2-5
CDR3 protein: CSGGSQETQYF
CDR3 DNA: TGCAGTGGAGGGTCCCAAGAGACCCAGTACTTC

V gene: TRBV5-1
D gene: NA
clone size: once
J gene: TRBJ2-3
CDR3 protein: CASSRTWTPGAPDTQYF
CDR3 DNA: TGCGCCAGCAGCAGAACCTGGACCCCGGGAGCCCCAGATACGCAGTATTTT

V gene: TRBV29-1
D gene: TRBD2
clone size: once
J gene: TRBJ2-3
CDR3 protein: CSVTGGGSDTQYF
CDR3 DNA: TGCAGCGTGACTGGGGGAGGGTCAGATACGCAGTATTTT

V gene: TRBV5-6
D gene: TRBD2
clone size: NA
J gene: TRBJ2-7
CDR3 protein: CASSRGLAGSYEQYF
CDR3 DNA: TGTGCCAGCAGCAGGGGACTAGCGGGCTCCTACGAGCAGTACTTC

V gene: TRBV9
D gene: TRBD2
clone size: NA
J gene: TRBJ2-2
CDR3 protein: CASSPRTSGFTGELFF
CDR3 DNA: TGTGCCAGCAGCCCCCGGACTAGCGGGTTCACCGGGGAGCTGTTTTTT

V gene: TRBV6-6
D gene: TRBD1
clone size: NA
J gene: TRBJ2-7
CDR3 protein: CASSVGTGYNYEQYF
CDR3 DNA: TGTGCCAGCAGTGTTGGGACAGGGTATAACTACGAGCAGTACTTC

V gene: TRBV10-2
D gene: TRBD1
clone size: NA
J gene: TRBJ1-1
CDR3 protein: CATGGSRGAYTEAFF
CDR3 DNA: TGCGCCACGGGTGGTAGCAGGGGGGCGTACACTGAAGCTTTCTTT

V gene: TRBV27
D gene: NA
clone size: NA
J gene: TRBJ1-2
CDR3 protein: CASGPGVSYGYTF
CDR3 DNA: TGTGCCAGCGGACCAGGGGTGAGCTATGGCTACACCTTC

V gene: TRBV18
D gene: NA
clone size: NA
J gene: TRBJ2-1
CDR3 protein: CASSLLNYMLDEQFF
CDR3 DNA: TGTGCCAGCTCACTCCTAAACTACATGCTAGATGAGCAGTTCTTC

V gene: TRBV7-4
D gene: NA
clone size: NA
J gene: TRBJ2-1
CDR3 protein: CASSIFGPPRRDSNEQFF
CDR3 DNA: TGTGCCAGCAGCATTTTTGGCCCACCTCGGCGGGACAGCAATGAGCAGTTCTTC

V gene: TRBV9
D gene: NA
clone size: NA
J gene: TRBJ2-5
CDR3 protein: CASSGGTPQETQYF
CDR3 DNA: TGTGCCAGCAGCGGAGGGACTCCCCAAGAGACCCAGTACTTC

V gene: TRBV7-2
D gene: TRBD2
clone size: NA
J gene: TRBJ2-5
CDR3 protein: CASSPTSGQETQYF
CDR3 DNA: TGTGCCAGCAGCCCGACTAGCGGCCAAGAGACCCAGTACTTC

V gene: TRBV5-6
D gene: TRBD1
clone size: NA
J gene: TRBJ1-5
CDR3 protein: CASSFAQGEHQPQHF
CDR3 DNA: TGTGCCAGCAGCTTTGCCCAGGGGGAGCATCAGCCCCAGCATTTT

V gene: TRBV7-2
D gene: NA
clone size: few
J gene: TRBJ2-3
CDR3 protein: CASSSQLVADTQYF
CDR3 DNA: TGTGCCAGCAGCTCCCAACTAGTAGCCGATACGCAGTATTTT

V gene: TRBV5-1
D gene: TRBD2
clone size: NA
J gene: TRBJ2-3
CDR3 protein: CASSLAVLAGGLTDTQYF
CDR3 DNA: TGCGCCAGCAGCTTGGCGGTCCTAGCGGGGGGTCTCACAGATACGCAGTATTTT

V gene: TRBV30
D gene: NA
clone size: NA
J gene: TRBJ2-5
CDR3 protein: CAWSVRLRAETQYF
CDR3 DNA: TGTGCCTGGAGTGTACGGCTTAGAGCGGAGACCCAGTACTTC

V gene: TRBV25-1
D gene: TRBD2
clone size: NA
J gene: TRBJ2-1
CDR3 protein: CASTVAGGNNEQFF
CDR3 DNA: TGTGCCAGCACCGTAGCGGGGGGGAACAATGAGCAGTTCTTC

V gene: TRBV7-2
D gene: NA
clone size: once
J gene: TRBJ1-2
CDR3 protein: CASSLDTQYGYTF
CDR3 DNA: TGTGCCAGCAGCTTAGATACGCAGTATGGCTACACCTTC

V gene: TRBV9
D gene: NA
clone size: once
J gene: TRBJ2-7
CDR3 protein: CASSPSGANYEQYF
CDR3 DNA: TGTGCCAGCAGCCCTTCAGGGGCCAACTACGAGCAGTACTTC

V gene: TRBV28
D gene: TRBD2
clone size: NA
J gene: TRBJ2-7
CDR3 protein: CASLTGLGFAEQYF
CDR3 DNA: TGTGCCAGCCTAACGGGACTAGGATTCGCCGAGCAGTACTTC

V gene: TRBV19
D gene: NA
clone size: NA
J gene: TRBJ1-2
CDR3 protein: CASSIDGEPVYGYTF
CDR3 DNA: TGTGCCAGTAGTATAGATGGGGAGCCGGTCTATGGCTACACCTTC

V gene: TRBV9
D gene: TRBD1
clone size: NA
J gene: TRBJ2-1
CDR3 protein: CASSVGQGYQGINEQFF
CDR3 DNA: TGTGCCAGCAGCGTGGGACAGGGGTATCAGGGGATCAATGAGCAGTTCTTC

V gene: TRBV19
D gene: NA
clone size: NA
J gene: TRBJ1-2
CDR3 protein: CASSIQGVTVGYTF
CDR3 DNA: TGTGCCAGTAGTATACAGGGTGTTACGGTTGGCTACACCTTC